This T cell receptor beta chain was captured in a study of shared clonotypes between healthy human individuals. Naive CD8 cells comprised CD45RO-negative, CCR7-positively selected cells, excluding terminally differentiated effector memory CD45RA+ cells. The assay was immunoSEQ multiplex PCR, and TCRdb's table has in-frame clones only and misses some. The repertoire holds approximately 2,200,000 clones, with about 93% as singletons. To note about this clone: Its specificity is unknown.

This CDR3 contains 17 residues. Points from the study as a whole: Generation probabilities were higher for clonotypes shared across all four sorted-subset donors than for unshared ones. Blood was the sole source, and tissue repertoires probably differ. Generally, estimated richness proved larger in naive subsets than it did in memory subsets.

The sequenced material came from naive CD8+ T cells from PBMCs. The sequence derives from a man younger than 35 in good health. Some clones in this sample may be carry-over from other donors' samples. The rearrangement joins TRBV21-1 to TRBJ1-5; TRBD1, as called in the table, went unchecked against the DNA. TRBV21-1 is designated a pseudogene. The CDR3: CASSTRTGLTRNQPQHF. In nucleotides, the CDR3 is TGTGCCAGCAGCACTCGGACAGGGTTAACGCGCAATCAGCCCCAGCATTTT.